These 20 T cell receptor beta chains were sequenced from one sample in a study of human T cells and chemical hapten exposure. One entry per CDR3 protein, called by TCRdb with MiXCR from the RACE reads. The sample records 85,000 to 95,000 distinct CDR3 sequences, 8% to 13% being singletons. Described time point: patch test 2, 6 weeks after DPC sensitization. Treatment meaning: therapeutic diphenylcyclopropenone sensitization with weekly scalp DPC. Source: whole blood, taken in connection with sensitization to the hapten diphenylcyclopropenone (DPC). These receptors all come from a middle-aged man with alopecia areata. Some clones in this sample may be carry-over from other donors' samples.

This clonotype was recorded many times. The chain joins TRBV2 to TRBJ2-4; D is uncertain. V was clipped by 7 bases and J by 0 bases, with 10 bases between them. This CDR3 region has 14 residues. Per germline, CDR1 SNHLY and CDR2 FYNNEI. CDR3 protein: CASKETLAKNIQYF. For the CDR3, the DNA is TGTGCCAGCAAGGAGACTCTAGCCAAAAACATTCAGTACTTC.

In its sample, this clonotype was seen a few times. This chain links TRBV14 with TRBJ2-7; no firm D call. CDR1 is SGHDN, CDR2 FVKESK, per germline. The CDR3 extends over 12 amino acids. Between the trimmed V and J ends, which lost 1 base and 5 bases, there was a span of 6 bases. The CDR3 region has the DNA TGTGCCAGCAGCCAAGCCGCACACGAGCAGTACGTC. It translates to CASSQAAHEQYV.

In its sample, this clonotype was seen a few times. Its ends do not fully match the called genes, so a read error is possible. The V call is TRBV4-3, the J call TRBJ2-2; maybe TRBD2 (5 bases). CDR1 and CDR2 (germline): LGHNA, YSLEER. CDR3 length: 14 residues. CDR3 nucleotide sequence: TGCGCCAGCAGCCAAGGAGGGCGGGTCGGGGAGCTGTTCTTT. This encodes CASSQGGRVGELFF.

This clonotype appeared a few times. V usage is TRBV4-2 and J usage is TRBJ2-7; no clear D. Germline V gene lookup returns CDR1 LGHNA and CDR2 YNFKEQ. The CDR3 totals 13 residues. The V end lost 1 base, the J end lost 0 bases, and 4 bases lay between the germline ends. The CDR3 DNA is TGTGCCAGCAGCCAAGCTGGCTCCTACGAGCAGTACTTC. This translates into CASSQAGSYEQYF.

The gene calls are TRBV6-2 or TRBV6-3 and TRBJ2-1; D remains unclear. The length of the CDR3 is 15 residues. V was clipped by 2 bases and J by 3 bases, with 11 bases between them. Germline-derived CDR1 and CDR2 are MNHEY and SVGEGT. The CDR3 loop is CASSYDRGVYNEQFF. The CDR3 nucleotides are TGTGCCAGCAGTTACGATCGAGGAGTCTACAATGAGCAGTTCTTC.

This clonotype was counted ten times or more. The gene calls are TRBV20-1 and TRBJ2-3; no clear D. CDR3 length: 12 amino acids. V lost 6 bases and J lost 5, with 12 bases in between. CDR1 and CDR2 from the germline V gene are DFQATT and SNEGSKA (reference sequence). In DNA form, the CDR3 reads TGCAGTGCCCAATCTGGTGGAGATACGCAGTATTTT. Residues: CSAQSGGDTQYF.

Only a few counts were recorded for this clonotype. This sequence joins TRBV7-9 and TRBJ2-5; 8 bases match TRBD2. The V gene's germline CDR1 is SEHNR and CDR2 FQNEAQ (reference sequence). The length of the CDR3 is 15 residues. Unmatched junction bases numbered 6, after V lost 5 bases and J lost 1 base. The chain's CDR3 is CASSHGGRLQETQYF. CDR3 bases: TGTGCCAGCAGCCACGGCGGGAGGCTCCAAGAGACCCAGTACTTC.

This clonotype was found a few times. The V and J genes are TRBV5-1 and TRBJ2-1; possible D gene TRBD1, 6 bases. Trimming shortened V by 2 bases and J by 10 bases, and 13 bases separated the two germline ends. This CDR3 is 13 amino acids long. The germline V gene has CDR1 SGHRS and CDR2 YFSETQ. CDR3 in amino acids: CASSLKQGVEQFF. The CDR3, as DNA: TGCGCCAGCAGCTTAAAACAGGGCGTAGAGCAGTTCTTC.

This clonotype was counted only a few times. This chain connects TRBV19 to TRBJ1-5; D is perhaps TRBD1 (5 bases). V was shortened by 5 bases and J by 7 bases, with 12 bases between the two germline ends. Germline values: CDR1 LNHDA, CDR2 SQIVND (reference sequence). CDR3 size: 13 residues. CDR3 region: CASSPIGGQPQHF. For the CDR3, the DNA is TGTGCCAGTAGTCCGATTGGGGGGCAGCCCCAGCATTTT.

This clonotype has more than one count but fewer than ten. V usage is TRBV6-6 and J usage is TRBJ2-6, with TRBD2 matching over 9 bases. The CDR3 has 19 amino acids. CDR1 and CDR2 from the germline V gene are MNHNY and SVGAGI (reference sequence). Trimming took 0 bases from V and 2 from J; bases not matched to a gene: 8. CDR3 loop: CASSYSVVAGATGANVLTF. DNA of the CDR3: TGTGCCAGCAGTTACTCGGTGGTAGCGGGAGCTACTGGGGCCAACGTCCTGACTTTC.

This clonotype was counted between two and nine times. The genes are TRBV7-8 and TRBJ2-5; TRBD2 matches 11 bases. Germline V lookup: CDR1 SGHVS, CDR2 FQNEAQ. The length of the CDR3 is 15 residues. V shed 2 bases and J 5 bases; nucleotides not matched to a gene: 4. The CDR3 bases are TGTGCCAGCAGCTTATTACTAGCGGGAGTGGAGACCCAGTACTTC. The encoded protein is CASSLLLAGVETQYF.

CDR3 sequence (DNA): TGTGCCAGCAGCTTAAACTCTAGGAAGCAGTACGTC. Protein: CASSLNSRKQYV. The V and J genes are TRBV7-9 and TRBJ2-7; unclear D gene. Germline V CDR1 and CDR2: SEHNR, FQNEAQ (reference sequence). The CDR3 length is 12 residues. The V gene lost 2 bases and the J gene lost 8 bases, with 10 bases spanning the gap.

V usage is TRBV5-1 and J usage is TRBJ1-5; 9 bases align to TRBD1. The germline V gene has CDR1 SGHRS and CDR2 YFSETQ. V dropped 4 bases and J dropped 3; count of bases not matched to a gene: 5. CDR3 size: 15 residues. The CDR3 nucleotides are TGCGCCAGCAGCGCTGGGACAGGGACCAATCAGCCCCAGCATTTT. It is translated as CASSAGTGTNQPQHF.

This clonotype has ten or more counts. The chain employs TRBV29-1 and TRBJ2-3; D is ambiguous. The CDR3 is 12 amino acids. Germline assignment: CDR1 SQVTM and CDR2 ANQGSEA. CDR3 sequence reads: CTTGLGMDTQYF. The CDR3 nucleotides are TGCACCACCGGGTTAGGGATGGATACGCAGTATTTT.

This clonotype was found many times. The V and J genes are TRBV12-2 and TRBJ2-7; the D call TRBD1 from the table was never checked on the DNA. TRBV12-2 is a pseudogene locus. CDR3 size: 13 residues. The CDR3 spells CASRLGIAHEQYV. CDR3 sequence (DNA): TGTGCAAGTCGCTTAGGTATCGCCCACGAGCAGTACGTC.

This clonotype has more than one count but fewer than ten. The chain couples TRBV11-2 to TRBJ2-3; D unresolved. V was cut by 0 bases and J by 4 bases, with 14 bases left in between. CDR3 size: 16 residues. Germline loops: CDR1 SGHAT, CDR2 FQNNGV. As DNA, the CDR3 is TGTGCCAGCAGCTTAGATCTAGGGATTGGAGCAGATACGCAGTATTTT. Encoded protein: CASSLDLGIGADTQYF.

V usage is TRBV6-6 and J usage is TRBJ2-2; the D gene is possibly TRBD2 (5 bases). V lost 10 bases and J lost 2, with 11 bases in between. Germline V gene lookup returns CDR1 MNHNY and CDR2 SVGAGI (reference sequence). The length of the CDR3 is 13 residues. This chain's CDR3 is CATSRGNTGELFF. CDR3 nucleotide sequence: TGTGCCACCTCCCGGGGAAACACCGGGGAGCTGTTTTTT.

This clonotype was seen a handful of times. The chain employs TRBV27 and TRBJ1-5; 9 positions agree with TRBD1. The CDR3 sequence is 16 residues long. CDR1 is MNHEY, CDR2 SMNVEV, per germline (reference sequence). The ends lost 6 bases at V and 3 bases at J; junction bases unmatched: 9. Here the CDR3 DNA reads TGTGCCAGCAGCAAACAGGGGGCGCGAATCAATCAGCCCCAGCATTTT. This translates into CASSKQGARINQPQHF.

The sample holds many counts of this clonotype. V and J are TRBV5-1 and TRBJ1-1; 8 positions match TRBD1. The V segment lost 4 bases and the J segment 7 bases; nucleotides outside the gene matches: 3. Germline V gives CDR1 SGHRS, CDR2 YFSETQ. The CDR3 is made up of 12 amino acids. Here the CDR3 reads CASSRTGIEAFF. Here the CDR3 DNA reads TGCGCCAGCAGCCGGACAGGGATTGAAGCTTTCTTT.

The CDR3 DNA is TGTGCCAGCAGTGCCAGGCTTGCCCCCTACAATGAGCAGTTCTTC. It yields the protein CASSARLAPYNEQFF. This sequence joins TRBV6-5 and TRBJ2-1; the D is unclear. Germline loops: CDR1 MNHEY, CDR2 SVGAGI. The V end was cut by 5 bases, the J end by 2 bases, with 13 bases between. This CDR3 is 15 amino acids long.